The present TCR beta chain was sequenced within a study of blood T cell repertoires in COVID-19. Turning to the study itself: Samples came from the United States, Italy and Spain, spanning acute and convalescent COVID-19. T cells, B-cell-depleted T cells, or PBMCs supplied cDNA or gDNA.

V lost 3 bases to trimming and J lost 11 bases; unmatched junction nucleotides: 14. Germline V gene sequence: CDR1 MDHEN, CDR2 SYDVKM. The CDR3 has 15 residues. In the original processing: Amplification of reference gene primers was used by the study to estimate nucleated cell counts. TCRdb's copy holds only in-frame clones and misses some; the assay was immunoSEQ multiplex PCR. V, J and clone size derive from that table, while D and trimming were established from the DNA sequence. The table lists roughly 350,000 clones, 85% of them singletons. The rearrangement joins TRBV28 to TRBJ1-2; TRBD1 aligns across 8 bases. This receptor was taken from a woman aged 18-35 years with acute or convalescent COVID-19. The sequencing sample was made of peripheral blood. The CDR3 region has the DNA TGTGCCAGCAGTTTGCATTCTCCGGGACAGGTTATTTACACCTTC. Residues: CASSLHSPGQVIYTF.